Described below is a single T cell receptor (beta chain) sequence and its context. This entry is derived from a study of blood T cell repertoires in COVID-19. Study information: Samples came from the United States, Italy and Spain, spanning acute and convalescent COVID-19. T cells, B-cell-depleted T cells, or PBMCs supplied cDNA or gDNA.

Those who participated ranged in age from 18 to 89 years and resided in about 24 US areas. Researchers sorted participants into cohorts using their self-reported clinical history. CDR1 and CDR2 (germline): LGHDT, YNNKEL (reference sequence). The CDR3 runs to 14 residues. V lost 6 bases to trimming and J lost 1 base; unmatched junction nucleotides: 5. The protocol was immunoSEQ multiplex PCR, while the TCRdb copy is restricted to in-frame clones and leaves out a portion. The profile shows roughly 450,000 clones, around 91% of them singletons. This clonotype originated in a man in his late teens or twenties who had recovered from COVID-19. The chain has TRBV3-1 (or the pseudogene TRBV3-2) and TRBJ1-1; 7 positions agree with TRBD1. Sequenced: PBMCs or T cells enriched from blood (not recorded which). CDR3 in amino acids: CASRSGQSNTEAFF. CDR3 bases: TGTGCCAGCAGATCGGGACAGTCGAACACTGAAGCTTTCTTT.